This entry lists 20 T cell receptor beta chains sequenced from one sample in a study of response to subunit inactivated influenza vaccine. MiXCR was run by TCRdb on the RT-PCR reads, yielding one entry per CDR3 protein. The data show around 500,000 distinct CDR3 sequences, approximately 11% seen once. The sample was PBMCs from blood, taken about 40 days after vaccination. These receptors came from a middle-aged man who received an inactivated influenza vaccine.

This clonotype has only a few counts. The chain joins TRBV4-2 to TRBJ2-1; tentative D call: TRBD1 (6 bases). The CDR3 runs to 16 residues. Looked up from germline, CDR1 is LGHNA and CDR2 is YNFKEQ. V dropped 0 bases and J dropped 4 bases, with 13 bases sitting between them. The DNA for the CDR3 is TGTGCCAGCAGCCAAGAAATTGGACAGCCGTACAATGAGCAGTTCTTC. The encoded protein is CASSQEIGQPYNEQFF.

This clonotype occurred a few times. The CDR3 loop reads CASRTRDKEVPGANVLTF. The CDR3, as DNA: TGTGCCAGTCGGACCCGAGACAAGGAAGTCCCTGGGGCCAACGTCCTGACTTTC. The chain uses TRBV19 and TRBJ2-6; D is undetermined. This CDR3 is 18 amino acids long. The V end lost 8 bases, the J end lost 2 bases, and 22 bases lay between the germline ends. Germline loops: CDR1 LNHDA, CDR2 SQIVND (reference sequence). Full variable domain (missing parts from reference TRBV19 and TRBJ2-6): DGGITQSPKYLFRKEGQNVTLSCEQNLNHDAMYWYRQDPGQGLRLIYYSQIVNDFQKGDIAEGYSVSREKKESFPLTVTSAQKNPTAFYLCASRTRDKEVPGANVLTFGAGSRLTVL.

A few counts support this clonotype. V is TRBV4-2 and J is TRBJ2-1, with D unresolved. Germline CDR1 and CDR2: LGHNA and YNFKEQ. The V end lost 0 bases, the J end lost 4 bases, and 13 bases lay between the germline ends. The CDR3 is made up of 16 amino acids. The CDR3 DNA is TGTGCCAGCAGCCAAGAACCCCAGATCCTATACAATGAGCAGTTCTTC. This translates into CASSQEPQILYNEQFF.

This clonotype occurred a few times. The genes are TRBV20-1 and TRBJ2-6, with D maybe TRBD1 (5 bases). Germline V gives CDR1 DFQATT, CDR2 SNEGSKA (reference sequence). The V end was cut by 3 bases, the J end by 4 bases, with 19 bases between. The CDR3 length is 17 residues. In DNA, the CDR3 is TGCAGTGCTAGGGGGCGGAGACCCCCTTTAGGGGCCAACGTCCTGACTTTC. It yields the protein CSARGRRPPLGANVLTF.

This clonotype was counted a few times. V usage is TRBV29-1 and J usage is TRBJ2-1; the match to TRBD2 covers 8 bases. This CDR3 is 14 amino acids long. Trimming cost V 7 bases and J 2 bases; bases outside gene matches: 7. CDR1 is SQVTM, CDR2 ANQGSEA, per germline. The CDR3 nucleotides are TGCAGCGCCTCGATAGCGGGACCCTACAATGAGCAGTTCTTC. This encodes CSASIAGPYNEQFF.

This clonotype was seen ten or more times. The rearrangement links TRBV20-1 to TRBJ2-3, with D tentatively TRBD2 (6 bases). The CDR3 contains 14 residues. The germline V gene has CDR1 DFQATT and CDR2 SNEGSKA (reference sequence). The CDR3 here is CSPTGRTSTDTQYF. In DNA form, the CDR3 reads TGCAGCCCTACCGGGAGAACTAGCACAGATACGCAGTATTTT.

This clonotype has a handful of counts. The rearrangement uses TRBV5-6 and TRBJ2-6; no firm D call. Trimming took off 3 bases at V and 4 bases at J, with 8 bases between the two ends. Germline values: CDR1 SGHDT, CDR2 YYEEEE. CDR3 length equals 14 residues. CDR3 loop: CASSWDDGANVLTF. CDR3 coding DNA: TGTGCCAGCAGCTGGGATGACGGGGCCAACGTCCTGACTTTC.

This chain joins TRBV2 and TRBJ2-5; 9 nucleotides agree with TRBD2. V was clipped by 5 bases and J by 0 bases; unmatched bases: 7. This CDR3 spans 16 amino acids. The germline CDR1 and CDR2 sequences are SNHLY and FYNNEI. CDR3 sequence reads: CASSLLSGGYQETQYF. CDR3 in DNA: TGTGCCAGCAGTCTTCTAAGCGGGGGGTACCAAGAGACCCAGTACTTC.

There are many counts of this clonotype. J is TRBJ2-3 and V is TRBV20-1; no clear D. The CDR3 has 13 residues. CDR1 and CDR2 (germline): DFQATT, SNEGSKA (reference sequence). The ends were cut back, 2 bases at V and 1 base at J, with 7 bases in the middle. The CDR3 region has the DNA TGCAGTGCTAGACTGACTGGCACAGATACGCAGTATTTT. As protein: CSARLTGTDTQYF.

This clonotype was counted between two and nine times. CDR3: CASSQRYSLPEETQYF. The CDR3 DNA reads as TGCGCCAGCAGCCAAAGATACAGCCTGCCTGAGGAGACCCAGTACTTC. The chain uses TRBV4-1 and TRBJ2-5; D is unresolved. Looked up from germline, CDR1 is MGHRA and CDR2 is YSYEKL. Trimming left V 2 bases short and J 5 bases short, with 18 bases between. This CDR3 comprises 16 residues.

Only a few counts were recorded for this clonotype. The gene calls are TRBV6-2 or TRBV6-3 and TRBJ2-7; D unclear. Trimming took off 5 bases at V and 2 bases at J, with 16 bases between the two ends. This CDR3 is built from 15 residues. Looked up from germline, CDR1 is MNHEY and CDR2 is SVGEGT. The CDR3 coding sequence is TGTGCCAGCAGTCCGACGGCGAGTGGCACCTACGAGCAGTACTTC. Translated: CASSPTASGTYEQYF.

The chain employs TRBV9 and TRBJ1-6; D is unclear. The CDR3 has 15 amino acids. Germline lookup yields CDR1 SGDLS and CDR2 YYNGEE. V lost 0 bases and J lost 5, with 9 bases in between. The chain's CDR3 is CASSVGQVDNSPLHF. DNA of the CDR3: TGTGCCAGCAGCGTAGGGCAGGTCGATAATTCACCCCTCCACTTT.

The rearrangement joins TRBV7-8 to TRBJ2-5; D is undetermined. The CDR3 is 17 residues long. Deletions cut 5 bases from V and 4 bases from J, with 23 bases between. Germline CDR1 is SGHVS and CDR2 is FQNEAQ. The CDR3 region is CASSRTRGEQTLETQYF. Here the CDR3 DNA reads TGTGCCAGCAGCCGCACTCGAGGAGAACAAACCTTAGAGACCCAGTACTTC.

The V gene is TRBV29-1, the J gene TRBJ2-7, with 8 bases identical to TRBD1. This CDR3 has 13 amino acids. V shed 6 bases and J 5 bases; nucleotides not matched to a gene: 9. Germline V CDR1 and CDR2: SQVTM, ANQGSEA. This CDR3 is CSVMVQGVHEQYF. CDR3 sequence (DNA): TGCAGCGTCATGGTACAGGGGGTCCACGAGCAGTACTTC.

This chain joins TRBV7-9 and TRBJ2-5; 8 nucleotides line up with TRBD2. Unmatched junction bases numbered 11, after V lost 4 bases and J lost 4 bases. Germline CDR1 reads SEHNR; CDR2 reads FQNEAQ (reference sequence). CDR3 length: 16 residues. CDR3 in DNA: TGTGCCAGCAGCTCGAGTCTAGCGGGCTCTGGAGAGACCCAGTACTTC. Amino acid sequence: CASSSSLAGSGETQYF.

This clonotype was recorded at least ten times. V gene TRBV12-3 or TRBV12-4 combines with J gene TRBJ1-2; D uncertain. Trimming pared 1 base from V and 4 bases from J, leaving 10 bases between. The CDR3 totals 14 residues. The CDR3 sequence: CASSLGPGGYGYTF. The CDR3 DNA is TGTGCCAGCAGTTTAGGACCTGGAGGCTATGGCTACACCTTC.

This clonotype was observed many times. V gene TRBV6-6 combines with J gene TRBJ2-1; D is undetermined. Germline loops: CDR1 MNHNY, CDR2 SVGAGI (reference sequence). The CDR3 covers 11 residues. V was pared by 6 bases and J by 6 bases, with 6 bases between. CDR3 amino acids: CASSYTNEQFF. CDR3 sequence (DNA): TGTGCCAGCAGCTACACCAATGAGCAGTTCTTC.

This sequence joins TRBV5-1 and TRBJ2-7; maybe TRBD2 (5 bases). V lost 4 bases and J 3 bases, leaving 11 bases between the germline ends. Germline V CDR1 and CDR2: SGHRS, YFSETQ. The CDR3 spans 13 residues. CDR3 protein: CASSRRGGYEQYF. DNA for the CDR3: TGCGCCAGCAGCCGACGGGGTGGCTACGAGCAGTACTTC.

The rearrangement joins TRBV19 to TRBJ2-2; unclear D gene. Trimming left V 6 bases short and J 1 base short, with 12 bases between. The CDR3 is made up of 15 amino acids. CDR1 LNHDA and CDR2 SQIVND come from the germline V gene (reference sequence). CDR3 residues: CASSATVLNTGELFF. The CDR3 bases are TGTGCCAGTAGCGCGACTGTCTTGAACACCGGGGAGCTGTTTTTT.

The CDR3 nucleotides read TGTGCCAGCGCTACACCACGGGAGAGGTCCTACGAGCAGTACTTC. Protein: CASATPRERSYEQYF. The chain recombines TRBV28 with TRBJ2-7, with D tentatively TRBD2 (6 bases). The CDR3 covers 15 residues. With 8 bases removed from V and 1 base from J, the gap between germline ends came to 18 bases. Per the germline V gene, CDR1 is MDHEN and CDR2 is SYDVKM.